A selection of T cell receptor beta chains follows, all from one sample in a study of blood T cells in healthy people across ages. Each CDR3 protein gets one entry after TCRdb re-called the 5' RACE reads with MiXCR. The sample lists roughly 1,300,000 distinct CDR3 sequences; 59% were seen once. The sample taken for sequencing was blood. These receptors originate from a young man in good health. Each CDR3 is given without its conserved first and last residue.

TRBV4-1,ASSQVVVQAYNEQF
TRBV12-3/TRBV12-4,ASGTTGGEDEKLF
TRBV7-2,ASSLEAGEPYEQY
TRBV5-5,ASSGLTGRGGNQPQH
TRBV12-3/TRBV12-4,ASSRDSAHTDTQY
TRBV20-1,SAPGREGFTQY
TRBV7-2,ANSFGGTGGAEQY
TRBV2,ASDLGSEQF
TRBV6-1,ASSDTWEQY
TRBV29-1,SVRGTAVLDATNEKLF
TRBV20-1,SASPVRDTKIYEQY
TRBV7-9,ASSQAQGYGYT
TRBV3-1,ASSHRRAQTQY
TRBV20-1,SARDTGQGNTEAF
TRBV7-9,ASSPPGRAMEETQY
TRBV7-8,ASRPVGQLYEQY
TRBV6-2/TRBV6-3,ASSHPGLAGVEQY
TRBV3-1,ASSPRDVNEQY
TRBV6-5,ASSPYLLGSYEQY
TRBV4-1,ASSQSDRAGNEQF
TRBV15,ATSRDPGQVYEQY
TRBV12-3/TRBV12-4,ASSLLAGAGQETQY
TRBV7-2,ASSLELDGDEQY
TRBV19,ASSVAVQETQY
TRBV7-9,ASSFPNRPDREQF
TRBV9,ASSAGNSYEQY
TRBV2,ASREISSSAGFSFSTDTQY
TRBV4-1,ASSQEVEGDLPYEQY
TRBV6-2/TRBV6-3,AGSRPSGRKTYEQY
TRBV5-1,ASSGLLPGADTQY
TRBV12-3/TRBV12-4,ASTASVLIVDTQY
TRBV9,ASSVALLASGANVLT
TRBV27,ASSSQTKRSGTQY
TRBV29-1,SVSVVNEQF
TRBV7-7,ASSYARAETQY
TRBV7-2,ASSSTSGELDEQF
TRBV6-6,ASSYDGSGSSYNEQY
TRBV6-2/TRBV6-3,ASSYRGQGNTGELF
TRBV20-1,SARDKRGDYEQY
TRBV25-1,ASSGAGADGYT
TRBV7-9,ASSLLTAAYGYT
TRBV12-3/TRBV12-4,ASSFQGQGYNEQF